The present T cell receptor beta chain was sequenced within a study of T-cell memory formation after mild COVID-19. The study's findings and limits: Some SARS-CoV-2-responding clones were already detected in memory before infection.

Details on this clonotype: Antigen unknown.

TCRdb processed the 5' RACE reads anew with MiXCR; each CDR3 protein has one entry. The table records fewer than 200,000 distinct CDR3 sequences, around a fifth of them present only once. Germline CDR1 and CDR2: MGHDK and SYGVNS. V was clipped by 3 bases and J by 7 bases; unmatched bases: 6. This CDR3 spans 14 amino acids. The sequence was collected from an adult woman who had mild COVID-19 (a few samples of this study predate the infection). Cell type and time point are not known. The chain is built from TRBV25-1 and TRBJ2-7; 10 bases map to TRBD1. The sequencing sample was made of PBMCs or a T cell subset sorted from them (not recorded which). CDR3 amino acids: CASSEMTGGGEQYF. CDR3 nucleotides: TGTGCCAGCAGTGAGATGACAGGGGGCGGTGAGCAGTACTTC.